The 6 T cell receptor beta chains in this list originate from one sample, sequenced in a study of blood T cell repertoires in COVID-19. Assay: immunoSEQ multiplex PCR; the TCRdb copy retains only in-frame clones and omits some. The profile shows around 300,000 clones, approximately 88% of them singletons. The sequenced material came from peripheral blood. The receptor source for this set is a woman aged 30 to 39 with COVID-19, enrolled during active disease.

The rearrangement joins TRBV28 to TRBJ2-7; TRBD1 aligns across 8 bases. The CDR3 is made up of 14 amino acids. Per the germline V gene, CDR1 is MDHEN and CDR2 is SYDVKM. Trimming cost V 4 bases and J 3 bases; bases outside gene matches: 5. CDR3 nucleotides: TGTGCCAGCAGTTCGCAGGGGGCAATCTACGAGCAGTACGTC. Protein sequence: CASSSQGAIYEQYV.

The rearrangement links TRBV3-1 (or the pseudogene TRBV3-2) to TRBJ2-7, with D possibly TRBD2 on 7 matching bases. V lost 1 base and J lost 6, with 10 bases in between. The CDR3 loop spans 13 amino acids. The germline gives CDR1 LGHDT, CDR2 YNNKEL (reference sequence). The CDR3 region has the DNA TGTGCCAGCAGCCAAGGGGGGGGGCCCGAGCAGTACTTC. Protein product: CASSQGGGPEQYF.

This clone has only a few counts. This chain links TRBV7-9 with TRBJ2-7; a weak D match, TRBD2 (6 bases). V lost 2 bases and J 2 bases, leaving 16 bases between the germline ends. CDR1 SEHNR and CDR2 FQNEAQ come from the germline V gene (reference sequence). The length of the CDR3 is 16 residues. CDR3 sequence: CASSLHREKKAYEQYV. The CDR3 nucleotides are TGTGCCAGCAGCTTACACCGGGAGAAGAAAGCCTACGAGCAGTACGTC.

The chain couples TRBV4-2 to TRBJ1-2; D call uncertain. The CDR3 spans 13 residues. Germline lookup yields CDR1 LGHNA and CDR2 YNFKEQ. Trimming stripped 0 bases from V and 6 bases from J, with 8 bases between. CDR3 amino acids: CASSQDPGNGYTF. In DNA form, the CDR3 reads TGTGCCAGCAGCCAAGATCCGGGTAATGGCTACACCTTC.

This chain joins TRBV5-1 and TRBJ2-5, with TRBD1 as a possible D gene (5 bases). CDR3 length equals 15 residues. Germline CDR1 SGHRS, CDR2 YFSETQ. V dropped 1 base and J dropped 1 base, with 11 bases sitting between them. CDR3 coding DNA: TGCGCCAGCAGCTTGATAACCCAGGGCCAAGAGACCCAGTACTTC. This codes for CASSLITQGQETQYF.

This clone came up once. This chain joins TRBV5-1 and TRBJ2-5, with 8 bases fitting TRBD2. The CDR3 extends over 17 amino acids. The junction had 15 bases not matched to a gene; V was cut back by 4 bases and J by 4 bases. Germline V gives CDR1 SGHRS, CDR2 YFSETQ. CDR3 region: CASSPGSAGGVPETQYF. In DNA, the CDR3 is TGCGCCAGCAGCCCGGGGAGCGCGGGGGGTGTCCCAGAGACCCAGTACTTC.